The 30 T cell receptor beta chains given below trace back to one sample, sequenced in a study of early T cells in non-severe SARS-CoV-2 infection. TCRdb fed the 5' RACE reads into MiXCR, producing one record per CDR3 protein. The table lists tens of thousands of distinct CDR3 sequences, more than 9% of them singletons. What was sequenced was whole blood. Source of these receptors: an adult who was a healthcare worker with PCR-confirmed SARS-CoV-2 infection or an uninfected control (not recorded which).

The sample holds a few counts of this clonotype. The CDR3 region has the DNA TGTGCCAGCACCCCCACCCTAGCGGGAGTTCGGGCCAAAAACATTCAGTACTTC. Translated, it gives CASTPTLAGVRAKNIQYF. This chain joins TRBV6-2 or TRBV6-3 and TRBJ2-4, with TRBD2 identical over 10 bases. The CDR3 has 18 residues. After removal of 7 bases from V and 1 base from J, the junction contained 13 bases not matched to a gene. Germline CDR1 and CDR2: MNHEY and SVGEGT.

This clonotype was observed many times. The V and J genes are TRBV27 and TRBJ2-7; either TRBD1 or TRBD2 may fit D (5 bases each). Germline V lookup: CDR1 MNHEY, CDR2 SMNVEV (reference sequence). Trimming shortened V by 3 bases and J by 6 bases, and 9 bases separated the two germline ends. This CDR3 region has 12 residues. Here the CDR3 reads CASSFAGTEQYF. CDR3 nucleotides: TGTGCCAGCAGTTTTGCAGGGACCGAGCAGTACTTC.

This clonotype was observed a handful of times. The gene calls are TRBV3-1 and TRBJ1-2; D perhaps matches TRBD1 (6 bases). Germline lookup yields CDR1 LGHDT and CDR2 YNNKEL (reference sequence). The CDR3 has 15 amino acids. V was trimmed by 3 bases and J by 4 bases, leaving 15 bases between them. The CDR3 loop is CASSHGRQGSYGYTF. CDR3 nucleotides: TGTGCCAGCAGCCATGGGCGGCAGGGGAGCTATGGCTACACCTTC.

This clonotype was detected only a few times. The chain uses TRBV5-1 and TRBJ1-6; D gene ambiguous. V gave up 0 bases and J gave up 14 bases, with 9 bases separating them. Germline-derived CDR1 and CDR2 are SGHRS and YFSETQ. This CDR3 has 12 amino acids. The CDR3 DNA sequence: TGCGCCAGCAGCTTGGAACGGGGTGCCCTCCACTTT. Protein product: CASSLERGALHF.

V usage is TRBV12-3 or TRBV12-4 and J usage is TRBJ2-5, with no clear D. V was trimmed by 5 bases and J by 4 bases, leaving 17 bases between them. The CDR3 has 15 amino acids. DNA of the CDR3: TGTGCCAGCAGTCCCCCCGCCCCGGCGGTAGAGACCCAGTACTTC. It is translated as CASSPPAPAVETQYF.

V is TRBV4-3 and J is TRBJ2-3; no clear D. The germline V gene encodes CDR1 LGHNA and CDR2 YSLEER. V lost 2 bases and J 6 bases, leaving 9 bases between the germline ends. The CDR3 is made up of 13 amino acids. The CDR3 region is CASSQFLGDTQYF. The CDR3 DNA reads as TGCGCCAGCAGCCAATTTTTGGGTGATACGCAGTATTTT.

Many counts were recorded for this clonotype. The chain carries TRBV10-3 and TRBJ2-3, with 9 bases that match TRBD2. The length of the CDR3 is 15 residues. The germline CDR1 and CDR2 sequences are ENHRY and SYGVKD. The J segment lost 2 bases and the V segment lost 4 bases, leaving 4 bases of the junction unmatched. This CDR3 reads CAISGPSGVTDTQYF. The CDR3 bases are TGTGCCATCAGTGGTCCTAGCGGGGTCACAGATACGCAGTATTTT.

The V call is TRBV20-1, the J call TRBJ2-1; D not resolved. The V and J ends lost 6 bases and 3 bases respectively, with 9 bases between them. CDR1 is DFQATT, CDR2 SNEGSKA, per germline (reference sequence). The CDR3 spans 12 residues. The CDR3 loop reads CSATENYNEQFF. The CDR3 DNA reads as TGCAGTGCCACGGAAAACTACAATGAGCAGTTCTTC.

A few counts support this clonotype. The CDR3 DNA reads as TGCAGTGCTAGAGTTGCAGGAGACTATGGCTACACCTTC. As protein: CSARVAGDYGYTF. The chain uses TRBV20-1 and TRBJ1-2; D remains unclear. Germline V CDR1 and CDR2: DFQATT, SNEGSKA (reference sequence). This CDR3 is 13 amino acids long. Trimming took off 1 base at V and 3 bases at J, with 9 bases between the two ends.

This clonotype was picked up many times. This chain uses TRBV2 with TRBJ2-2, with D perhaps given as TRBD1 or TRBD2 (5 bases each). With 1 base removed from V and 1 base from J, the gap between germline ends came to 10 bases. Germline V gene sequence: CDR1 SNHLY, CDR2 FYNNEI. This CDR3 region has 16 residues. The CDR3 DNA reads as TGTGCCAGCAGTGAAGGCCAGGGACGGAACACCGGGGAGCTGTTTTTT. As protein: CASSEGQGRNTGELFF.

The chain joins TRBV6-2 or TRBV6-3 to TRBJ2-1; the D gene is possibly TRBD2 (5 bases). Germline CDR1 is MNHEY and CDR2 is SVGEGT. The length of the CDR3 is 13 residues. The V gene lost 5 bases and the J gene lost 2 bases, with 7 bases spanning the gap. The CDR3 loop is CASSPGAYNEQFF. Written as DNA, the CDR3 is TGTGCCAGCAGTCCCGGGGCCTACAATGAGCAGTTCTTC.

In this sample, this clonotype turned up many times. The chain's CDR3 is CASRDRVWHEQYF. CDR3 nucleotides: TGTGCCAGCAGAGACAGGGTCTGGCACGAGCAGTACTTC. This chain connects TRBV6-5 to TRBJ2-7, with 7 bases lining up with TRBD1. The germline CDR1 and CDR2 sequences are MNHEY and SVGAGI. Trimming removed 6 bases from V and 5 bases from J; junction bases left unmatched: 7. The CDR3 runs to 13 residues.

This clonotype was detected a few times. This chain joins TRBV20-1 and TRBJ1-1, with no clear D. CDR3 size: 13 residues. Germline V gene sequence: CDR1 DFQATT, CDR2 SNEGSKA (reference sequence). Trimming cost V 0 bases and J 6 bases, with 11 bases left between them. The CDR3 protein is CSARDSFGSEAFF. The CDR3 DNA sequence: TGCAGTGCTAGAGATAGTTTTGGATCTGAAGCTTTCTTT.

This clonotype has more than one count but fewer than ten. V and J are TRBV11-3 and TRBJ2-1; 8 bases match TRBD2. Looked up from germline, CDR1 is SGHNT and CDR2 is YENEEA. The CDR3 has 16 amino acids. Trimming at V came to 4 bases and at J to 4 bases, leaving 9 bases not matched to a gene. The CDR3 loop is CASSSPGLDRYNEQFF. The DNA for the CDR3 is TGTGCCAGCAGCTCGCCGGGACTAGATAGGTACAATGAGCAGTTCTTC.

The V call is TRBV3-1, the J call TRBJ1-5; the D gene is possibly TRBD1 (6 bases). From germline, CDR1 is LGHDT and CDR2 YNNKEL (reference sequence). The CDR3 totals 13 residues. V was cut by 6 bases and J by 5 bases, with 11 bases left in between. The CDR3 reads CASSQGSYQPQHF. The DNA for the CDR3 is TGTGCCAGCAGTCAGGGGTCCTATCAGCCCCAGCATTTT.

There are a few counts of this clonotype. The J gene is TRBJ2-5, the V gene TRBV11-2, with unresolved D. Trimming took 5 bases from V and 2 from J, leaving 15 bases between them. CDR3 length: 15 amino acids. The germline V gene has CDR1 SGHAT and CDR2 FQNNGV. The CDR3 nucleotides are TGTGCCAGCAGCCCAGGAACGCGGATACAAGAGACCCAGTACTTC. Its translation: CASSPGTRIQETQYF.

This clonotype was seen many times. V is TRBV6-5 and J is TRBJ1-2, with TRBD1 as a possible D gene (5 bases). The CDR3 totals 15 residues. Looked up from germline, CDR1 is MNHEY and CDR2 is SVGAGI. Trimming left V 2 bases short and J 6 bases short, with 16 bases between. The CDR3 coding sequence is TGTGCCAGCAGTTACACCTTAACAGGTGAACATGGCTACACCTTC. This encodes CASSYTLTGEHGYTF.

Details on this clonotype: A much larger clone lies one base from this, so it may be a read error. The chain carries TRBV20-1 and TRBJ2-2, with TRBD1 as a possible D gene (5 bases). Per the germline V gene, CDR1 is DFQATT and CDR2 is SNEGSKA (reference sequence). This CDR3 has 15 amino acids. CDR3 amino acids: CSARDGHANTVELFF. CDR3 in DNA: TGCAGTGCTAGAGATGGACATGCGAACACCGTGGAGCTGTTTTTT.

The chain uses TRBV6-2 or TRBV6-3 and TRBJ2-1; D tentatively reads TRBD1 or TRBD2 (5 bases each). This CDR3 contains 14 residues. Germline-derived CDR1 and CDR2 are MNHEY and SVGEGT. Trimming removed 10 bases from V and 4 bases from J, with 17 bases in between. The CDR3 coding sequence is TGTGCCACGACCCCGGGACGGGTTTACAATGAGCAGTTCTTC. Protein sequence: CATTPGRVYNEQFF.

The rearrangement uses TRBV5-1 and TRBJ1-6, with D unclear. The ends were cut back, 0 bases at V and 1 base at J, with 11 bases in the middle. The CDR3 totals 17 residues. The germline V gene has CDR1 SGHRS and CDR2 YFSETQ. CDR3 DNA: TGCGCCAGCAGCTTGGAACCGGGGAGTTCCTATAATTCACCCCTCCACTTT. Protein sequence: CASSLEPGSSYNSPLHF.

This clonotype was detected ten times or more. The gene calls are TRBV7-9 and TRBJ1-6; D is possibly TRBD1 (6 bases). Germline V gives CDR1 SEHNR, CDR2 FQNEAQ (reference sequence). The V end lost 0 bases, the J end lost 10 bases, and 10 bases lay between the germline ends. The CDR3 spans 14 residues. CDR3 bases: TGTGCCAGCAGCTTAGCGGTAGGGGGGTCACCCCTCCACTTT. Protein product: CASSLAVGGSPLHF.

This clonotype turned up a few times. This chain connects TRBV5-1 to TRBJ2-2; D possibly corresponds to TRBD2 (5 bases). This CDR3 contains 14 residues. Trimming pared 2 bases from V and 4 bases from J, leaving 9 bases between. CDR1 SGHRS and CDR2 YFSETQ come from the germline V gene. The chain's CDR3 is CASSFSVPTGELFF. In nucleotides, the CDR3 is TGCGCCAGCAGCTTTAGCGTTCCCACCGGGGAGCTGTTTTTT.

This clonotype was found many times. The rearrangement joins TRBV9 to TRBJ2-5, with 13 bases aligning to TRBD2. V gave up 8 bases and J gave up 5 bases; unmatched junction bases: 9. The germline V gene has CDR1 SGDLS and CDR2 YYNGEE. The CDR3 extends over 15 amino acids. CDR3 in amino acids: CASSPGLAGTETQYF. The CDR3 region has the DNA TGTGCCAGTTCCCCGGGACTAGCGGGAACGGAGACCCAGTACTTC.

Many counts were recorded for this clonotype. The chain combines TRBV12-3 or TRBV12-4 with TRBJ2-5, with TRBD1 identical over 10 bases. After removal of 5 bases from V and 2 bases from J, the junction contained 8 bases not matched to a gene. The CDR3 has 16 residues. CDR3 coding DNA: TGTGCCAGCAGTCCCGGCCGGGACAGGGGACAAGAGACCCAGTACTTC. Translating it yields CASSPGRDRGQETQYF.

The V and J genes are TRBV9 and TRBJ2-2; D is undetermined. Germline V gene data show CDR1 as SGDLS and CDR2 as YYNGEE. The CDR3 extends over 13 amino acids. The V and J ends lost 0 bases and 7 bases respectively, with 7 bases between them. DNA for the CDR3: TGTGCCAGCAGCGTAGATTTGAGCGGGGAGCTGTTTTTT. Amino acid sequence: CASSVDLSGELFF.

This clonotype was seen many times. The chain has TRBV7-3 and TRBJ2-3; no clear D. The CDR3 loop spans 12 amino acids. Trimming removed 1 base at V and 10 bases at J, with 9 bases between. The germline V gene has CDR1 SGHTA and CDR2 FQGTGA. The CDR3 spells CASSLRVGAQYF. The CDR3 DNA reads as TGTGCCAGCAGCTTAAGGGTTGGGGCGCAGTATTTT.

This clonotype was recorded at least ten times. The V call is TRBV24-1, the J call TRBJ1-4; D call uncertain. The CDR3 is made up of 15 amino acids. Trimming took 3 bases from V and 7 from J, leaving 14 bases between them. Germline V gives CDR1 KGHDR, CDR2 SFDVKD. DNA of the CDR3: TGTGCCACCAGTGATGCGGCCGGTCCTGGTGAAAAACTGTTTTTT. It yields the protein CATSDAAGPGEKLFF.

The rearrangement links TRBV19 to TRBJ2-7; 8 nucleotides agree with TRBD2. The CDR3 totals 14 residues. Germline V gene sequence: CDR1 LNHDA, CDR2 SQIVND (reference sequence). J gave up 3 bases and V 3 bases, and 4 bases lay outside the gene matches. As DNA, the CDR3 is TGTGCCAGTAGTATTGCGGGGGGCAGCTACGAGCAGTACTTC. It translates to CASSIAGGSYEQYF.

The J gene is TRBJ2-2, the V gene TRBV29-1, with 9 nucleotides matching TRBD1. The germline CDR1 and CDR2 sequences are SQVTM and ANQGSEA. V dropped 3 bases and J dropped 4; count of bases not matched to a gene: 3. The CDR3 sequence is 14 residues long. This CDR3 is CSVDGQGITGELFF. The CDR3 DNA follows: TGCAGCGTTGACGGACAGGGGATCACCGGGGAGCTGTTTTTT.

J is TRBJ2-5 and V is TRBV18; 10 bases align to TRBD1. The V and J ends lost 4 bases and 3 bases, in that order; junction bases with no gene match: 5. From germline, CDR1 is KGHSH and CDR2 LQKENI. CDR3 size: 15 residues. This CDR3 reads CASSRRTGGEETQYF. The CDR3 nucleotides read TGTGCCAGCTCACGTCGGACAGGGGGGGAAGAGACCCAGTACTTC.